This T cell receptor beta chain was recovered during a study of CD8 T cells in ankylosing spondylitis (dated by TCRdb to 2016 to 2017). For the study in its entirety: T cell receptor beta repertoires were profiled in healthy donors and ankylosing spondylitis patients so that disease-linked TCR variants could be found. Samples of peripheral blood were taken, and for ankylosing spondylitis patients, synovial fluid was collected as well. The full study cohort comprised some 27 ankylosing spondylitis patients and some 110 healthy donors. Overall study results and their limits: Some of the motif variants had been reported before in the synovial fluid and blood of reactive arthritis patients, a finding that suggests common disease-initiation mechanisms. The disease-linked clones were reported to be significantly enriched in matched synovial fluid samples from ankylosing spondylitis patients. A CD8+ phenotype was shown by the disease-linked clones, which were found at relatively low frequencies in peripheral blood. Blood from ankylosing spondylitis patients appeared to be characterized by a TCR beta motif composed of about 8 highly homologous amino acid variants.

Notes on this clonotype: The target of this receptor is not known. Per-nucleotide qualities are absent, and no much larger clonotype sits a single base away.

CDR1 SNHLY and CDR2 FYNNEI were looked up in the germline V gene. From the cysteine up to the phenylalanine, the CDR3 has a length of 17 residues. Only CDR3 DNA remains: 51 bases, in frame from the first base. Trimming costs V 6 bases and J 4 bases, and their ends lie 23 bases apart. Sequencing used an Illumina HiSeq 2500. Quantitative 5'-RACE with molecular barcodes was used to prepare TCR beta libraries. The paper's processing steps were these. Disease-linked TCR variants were identified with a new computational method built on a probabilistic model of VDJ rearrangement. TCRdb's own reprocessing of the public reads used fastp at Q25 and MiXCR and kept productive beta chains. Under each unique CDR3 protein, matching rows form one entry showing the most common genes and DNA. Here the V and J calls rest on TCRdb's processing, not on the authors' analysis. The sample data list around 890,000 distinct CDR3 sequences, and over 9.5% of these were observed just once. Jointly, the top ten make up roughly 0.51% of the sample.

This TCR was sampled from a male donor with ankylosing spondylitis. Sequencing was performed on blood, either unsorted or a sorted T cell fraction (not recorded which). This chain is built from TRBV2 and TRBJ2-3; D gene: possibly TRBD1, on 6 matching bases. The encoded CDR3 is CASSETRRTGIPDTQYF. The nucleotide sequence reads TGTGCCAGCAGCGAAACCCGGAGAACAGGGATTCCAGATACGCAGTATTTT.